The 11 T cell receptor beta chains listed next were all sequenced from one sample in a study of cytomegalovirus exposure and HLA in healthy donors. PCR involved 60 Vbeta and 13 Jbeta primers. Here immunoSEQ multiplex PCR was the method, and the copy in TCRdb shows in-frame clones only, minus some. The sample consists of tens of thousands of clones, 73% of them appearing once. The source material was PBMCs. These receptor sequences come from a woman in her forties in good health and CMV-seropositive.

The chain employs TRBV5-6 and TRBJ1-5; D is unclear. CDR1 is SGHDT, CDR2 YYEEEE, per germline. V dropped 0 bases and J dropped 4 bases, with 14 bases sitting between them. CDR3 length equals 16 residues. The CDR3 DNA sequence: TGTGCCAGCAGCTTGGGCAGCCTAGGTACAAATCAGCCCCAGCATTTT. Its protein is CASSLGSLGTNQPQHF.

The rearrangement uses TRBV6-5 and TRBJ1-2; TRBD1 agrees at 7 bases. This CDR3 is 16 amino acids long. CDR1 MNHEY and CDR2 SVGAGI come from the germline V gene. Unmatched junction bases numbered 10, after V lost 0 bases and J lost 6 bases. CDR3 bases: TGTGCCAGCAGTTACTCGATCCGACAGGGTGCAGATGGCTACACCTTC. Its protein product is CASSYSIRQGADGYTF.

This clone was seen only a few times. It is likely a read error: a sequence one base away is far more abundant. The chain joins TRBV30 to TRBJ2-1, with 15 bases lining up with TRBD2. Germline CDR1 and CDR2: GTSNPN and SVGIG (reference sequence). This CDR3 comprises 15 residues. The CDR3 loop is CTWESGTSGGNEQFF. The CDR3 DNA follows: TGTACCTGGGAGAGTGGGACTAGCGGGGGGAATGAGCAGTTCTTC.

Only one count was recorded for this clone. The chain uses TRBV28 and TRBJ1-1, with D perhaps TRBD1 (5 bases). There are 15 residues in the CDR3. The germline V gene encodes CDR1 MDHEN and CDR2 SYDVKM. V lost 3 bases to trimming and J lost 1 base, with 12 bases between them. The CDR3 region has the DNA TGTGCCAGCAGTTTGGACCTCGGGGGGAACACTGAAGCTTTCTTT. It specifies CASSLDLGGNTEAFF.

A few counts support this clone. This sequence joins TRBV27 and TRBJ1-5, with D unresolved. CDR3 size: 13 residues. Deletions cut 0 bases from V and 4 bases from J, with 4 bases between. Germline V gene lookup returns CDR1 MNHEY and CDR2 SMNVEV (reference sequence). This CDR3 reads CASSLSQNQPQHF. The CDR3 DNA reads as TGTGCCAGCAGTTTATCCCAGAATCAGCCCCAGCATTTT.

The chain has TRBV6-4 and TRBJ1-5; perhaps TRBD1 as D (5 bases). Trimming stripped 4 bases from V and 9 bases from J, with 22 bases between. The CDR3 has 16 residues. CDR1 MRHNA and CDR2 SNTAGT come from the germline V gene. Here the CDR3 DNA reads TGTGCCAGCAGTGTTCACATCGTCGGGGGGTATATGCCCCAGCATTTT. Protein sequence: CASSVHIVGGYMPQHF.

The chain is built from TRBV28 and TRBJ1-5; 9 bases are a match to TRBD1. The CDR3 is made up of 14 amino acids. CDR1 is MDHEN, CDR2 SYDVKM, per germline. The ends lost 5 bases at V and 5 bases at J; junction bases unmatched: 4. CDR3 DNA sequence: TGTGCCAGCAGTGGACAGGGGCCCTATCAGCCCCAGCATTTT. Its protein product is CASSGQGPYQPQHF. Filled out from reference TRBV28 and TRBJ1-5, the complete variable domain reads DVKVTQSSRYLVKRTGEKVFLECVQDMDHENMFWYRQDPGLGLRLIYFSYDVKMKEKGDIPEGYSVSREKKERFSLILESASTNQTSMYLCASSGQGPYQPQHFGDGTRLSIL.

This clone was seen more than once but under ten times. The genes are TRBV29-1 and TRBJ1-5; D is perhaps TRBD1 (6 bases). The V gene lost 4 bases and the J gene lost 0 bases, with 10 bases spanning the gap. Germline V gives CDR1 SQVTM, CDR2 ANQGSEA. CDR3 length equals 14 residues. The CDR3 loop is CSVGEQGSNQPQHF. Written as DNA, the CDR3 is TGCAGCGTTGGGGAACAGGGTAGCAATCAGCCCCAGCATTTT.

This clone was detected only once. The genes are TRBV6-5 and TRBJ1-5, with 7 bases identical to TRBD1. The CDR3 spans 14 residues. Germline V CDR1 and CDR2: MNHEY, SVGAGI. The V segment lost 6 bases and the J segment 2 bases; nucleotides outside the gene matches: 4. The chain's CDR3 is CASSPGTGNQPQHF. CDR3 nucleotide sequence: TGTGCCAGCAGCCCCGGGACAGGCAATCAGCCCCAGCATTTT.

CDR3 in DNA: TGTGCCAGCAGCCCGGACAGGGGGTCCTACAATGAGCAGTTCTTC. It translates to CASSPDRGSYNEQFF. The chain combines TRBV7-2 with TRBJ2-1; the match to TRBD1 covers 10 bases. Trimming cost V 5 bases and J 1 base; bases outside gene matches: 2. CDR1 is SGHTA and CDR2 is FQGNSA in the germline V gene. The CDR3 runs 15 residues.

This chain connects TRBV2 to TRBJ2-1; the D is unclear. With 6 bases removed from V and 9 bases from J, the gap between germline ends came to 9 bases. CDR1 is SNHLY, CDR2 FYNNEI, per germline. The CDR3 sequence is 11 residues long. CDR3 DNA: TGTGCCAGCAGACCCTTCGGTGAGCAGTTCTTC. Translated, it gives CASRPFGEQFF. Based on the CDR3 plus reference TRBV2 and TRBJ2-1, the full variable domain is EPEVTQTPSHQVTQMGQEVILRCVPISNHLYFYWYRQILGQKVEFLVSFYNNEISEKSEIFDDQFSVERPDGSNFTLKIRSTKLEDSAMYFCASRPFGEQFFGPGTRLTVL.